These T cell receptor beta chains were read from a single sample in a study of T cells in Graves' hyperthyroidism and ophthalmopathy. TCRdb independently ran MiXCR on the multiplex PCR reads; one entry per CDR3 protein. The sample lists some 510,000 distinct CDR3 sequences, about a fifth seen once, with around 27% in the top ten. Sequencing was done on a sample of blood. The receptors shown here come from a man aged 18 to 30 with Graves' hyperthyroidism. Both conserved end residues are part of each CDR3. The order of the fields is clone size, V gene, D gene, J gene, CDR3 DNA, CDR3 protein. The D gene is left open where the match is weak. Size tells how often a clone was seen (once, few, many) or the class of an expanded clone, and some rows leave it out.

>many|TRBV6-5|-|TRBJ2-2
TGTGCCACCGGCGAGCTGCCGGGGACCGGGGAGCTGTTTTTT
CATGELPGTGELFF
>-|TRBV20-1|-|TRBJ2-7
TGCAGTGCCTCGAACTCAGCCTACGAGCAGTACTTC
CSASNSAYEQYF
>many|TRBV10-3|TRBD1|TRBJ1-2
TGTGCCATCAGGCCGGGACAGGCAAGCTATGGCTACACCTTC
CAIRPGQASYGYTF
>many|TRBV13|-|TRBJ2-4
TGTGCCAGCAGCTCTTACTCCGGGCCTAAAAACATTCAGTACTTC
CASSSYSGPKNIQYF
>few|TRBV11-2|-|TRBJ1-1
TGTGCCAGCAGCTCAAATCCGGGATTTGAAGCTTTCTTT
CASSSNPGFEAFF
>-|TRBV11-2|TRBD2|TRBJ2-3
TGTGCCAGCAGCTTACCTAGCGGAGTCACAGATACGCAGTATTTT
CASSLPSGVTDTQYF
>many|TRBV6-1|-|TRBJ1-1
TGTGCCAGCACTGGTTCATTTCAGGGGGAAGCTTTCTTT
CASTGSFQGEAFF
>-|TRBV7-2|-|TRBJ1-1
TGTGCCAGCAGCTTACACCCTATGAACACTGAAGCTTTCTTT
CASSLHPMNTEAFF
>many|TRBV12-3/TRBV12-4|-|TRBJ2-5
TGTGCCAGCAGTGCGACTCAAGAGACCCAGTACTTC
CASSATQETQYF
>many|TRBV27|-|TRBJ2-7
TGTGCCAGCAGTGGTGCTCACAGGGTTTCCGAGCAGTACTTC
CASSGAHRVSEQYF
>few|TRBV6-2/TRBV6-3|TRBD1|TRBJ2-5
TGTGCCAGCAGTTACTTGGGACAGCCCGCGAAGACCCAGTACTTC
CASSYLGQPAKTQYF
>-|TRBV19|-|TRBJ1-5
TGTGCCAGCAGTACCGTTTTTAACAGTCTCAATCAGCCCCAGCATTTT
CASSTVFNSLNQPQHF
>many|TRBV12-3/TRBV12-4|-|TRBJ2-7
TGTGCCAGCAGTTTGGGGGAGAACGAGCAGTACTTC
CASSLGENEQYF
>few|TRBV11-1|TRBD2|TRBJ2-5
TGTGCCAGCAGCAAAGGACTAGCGGGGGTGTACCAAGAGACCCAGTACTTC
CASSKGLAGVYQETQYF
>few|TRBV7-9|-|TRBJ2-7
TGTGCCAGCAGCCCGGCGGGGTTCCCCTACGAGCAGTACTTC
CASSPAGFPYEQYF
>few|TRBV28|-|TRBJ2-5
TGTGCCAGCAGTTTATACTACCGGGGCAGGGGGGTCGAGACCCAGTACTTC
CASSLYYRGRGVETQYF
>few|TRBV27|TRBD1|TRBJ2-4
TGTGCCAGCGGTCGACAGGGGGGGCTAAACATTCAGTACTTC
CASGRQGGLNIQYF
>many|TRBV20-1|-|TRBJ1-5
TGCAGTGCTAGAGATAGACGGGCAGGGGCTGGAAGCAATCAGCCCCAGCATTTT
CSARDRRAGAGSNQPQHF
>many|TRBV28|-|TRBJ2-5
TGTGCCAGCAGTTTATACAGGGACCTTCGAGAGACCCAGTACTTC
CASSLYRDLRETQYF
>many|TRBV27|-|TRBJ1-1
TGTGCCAGCAGTTTATCCGGAAATATGAACACTGAAGCTTTCTTT
CASSLSGNMNTEAFF
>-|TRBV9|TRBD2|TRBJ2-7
TGTGCCAGCAGCGCTCGAGCGGGAGGGCCCGAGCAGTACTTC
CASSARAGGPEQYF
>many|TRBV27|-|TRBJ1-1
TGTGCCAGCTCCCGTGTGGGTGCGGTGAACACTGAAGCTTTCTTT
CASSRVGAVNTEAFF
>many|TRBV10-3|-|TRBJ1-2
TGTGCCATCAGTGGTCGGAAAAGCGGTGGCTACACCTTC
CAISGRKSGGYTF
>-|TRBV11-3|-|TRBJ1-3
TGTGCCAGCAGCCCCAGAGTCTCTGGAAACACCATATATTTT
CASSPRVSGNTIYF
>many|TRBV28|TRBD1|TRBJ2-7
TGTGCCAGCAGTCGGTACCGGGACAGATCCTACGAGCAGTACTTC
CASSRYRDRSYEQYF
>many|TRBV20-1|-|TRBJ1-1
TGCAGTGCTAGTGGGGGGGCGAACACTGAAGCTTTCTTT
CSASGGANTEAFF
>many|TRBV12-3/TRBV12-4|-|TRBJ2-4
TGTGCCAGCAGTTTTCTCCCCGCCTCCGGAAACATTCAGTACTTC
CASSFLPASGNIQYF
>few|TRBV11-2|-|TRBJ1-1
TGTGCCAACAGCTTAGTAGGCAGCCGTGAAGCTTTCTTT
CANSLVGSREAFF
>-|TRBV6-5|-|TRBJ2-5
TGTGCCAGCAGTGACTATGGATTTACCCAGTACTTC
CASSDYGFTQYF
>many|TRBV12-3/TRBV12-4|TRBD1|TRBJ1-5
TGTGCCAGCAGTTCTCGGGACAGGGGTGCCAATCAGCCCCAGCATTTT
CASSSRDRGANQPQHF
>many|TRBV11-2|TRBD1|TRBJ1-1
TGTGCCAGCAGCTTAGGGATCGGGACAGGTGGGATGAACACTGAAGCTTTCTTT
CASSLGIGTGGMNTEAFF
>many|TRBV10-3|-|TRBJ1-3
TGTGCCATCAGTGAGTCGTACACTCGGGGAGGAAACACCATATATTTT
CAISESYTRGGNTIYF
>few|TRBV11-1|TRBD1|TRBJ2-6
TGTGCCAGCAGCGCTACGACAGGGCCCCTCGGGCCCAACGTCCTGACTTTC
CASSATTGPLGPNVLTF
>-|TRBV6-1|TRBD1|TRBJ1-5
TGTGCCAGCGTGGACAGGGTGGACCAGCCCCAGCATTTT
CASVDRVDQPQHF
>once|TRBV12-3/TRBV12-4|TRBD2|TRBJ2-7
TGTGCCAGCAGCTTATTTTCCCGCGGCGGGAGCTACGAGCAGTACTTC
CASSLFSRGGSYEQYF
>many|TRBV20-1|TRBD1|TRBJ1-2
TGCAGTGCCAGACAGGGGGCGGACAACTATGGCTACACCTTC
CSARQGADNYGYTF
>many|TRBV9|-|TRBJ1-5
TGTGCCAGCAGCGTCCGGACAATTCAGCCCCAGCATTTT
CASSVRTIQPQHF
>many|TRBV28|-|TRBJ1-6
TGTGCCAGCAGTTCGGGGGGGGCTGACAGGATCCGTTCACCCCTCCACTTT
CASSSGGADRIRSPLHF
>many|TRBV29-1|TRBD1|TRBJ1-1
TGCAGCGTCACAGGGGGCGCCCGTATTACTGAAGCTTTCTTT
CSVTGGARITEAFF
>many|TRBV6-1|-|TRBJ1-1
TGTGCCAGCAGCGCGGGGGGGCTGGGCACTGAAGCTTTCTTT
CASSAGGLGTEAFF
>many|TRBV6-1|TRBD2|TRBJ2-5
TGTGCCAGCAGGACTAGCGGGGGGGAGACCCAGTACTTC
CASRTSGGETQYF
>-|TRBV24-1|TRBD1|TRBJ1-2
TGTGCCACCGCCGGACAGGGGGACGACTATGGCTACACCTTC
CATAGQGDDYGYTF
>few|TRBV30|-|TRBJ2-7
TGTGCCTGGAGTGTACGAATCCCGAGGGCCTACGAGCAGTACTTC
CAWSVRIPRAYEQYF
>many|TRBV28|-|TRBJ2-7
TGTGCCAGCAGGCTCTCCGACGGCTACGAGCAGTACTTC
CASRLSDGYEQYF
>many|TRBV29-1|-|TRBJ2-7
TGCAGCGTTGAAGGCCTCCGGGATTCCCCCTCCTACGAGCAGTACTTC
CSVEGLRDSPSYEQYF
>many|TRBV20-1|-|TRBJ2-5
TGCAGTGCTAGCCCGTTTAGGGTCGAGACCCAGTACTTC
CSASPFRVETQYF